Below are 30 T cell receptor beta chains sequenced from a single sample in a study of T cells in narcolepsy. The assay was immunoSEQ multiplex PCR, and TCRdb's table has in-frame clones only and misses some. This sample has 20,000 to 25,000 clones, with approximately 85% found just once. Source material: CD45RA- memory CD4+ T cells from PBMCs. The source of these receptors is a human donor with narcolepsy.

Written as DNA, the CDR3 is TGTGCCAGCAGCTTGAGGCCGACAGGGCGGGCGCAGTATTTT. This translates into CASSLRPTGRAQYF. This chain joins TRBV5-6 and TRBJ2-3, with 7 bases matching TRBD1. Germline lookup yields CDR1 SGHDT and CDR2 YYEEEE. J lost 10 bases, V lost 1 base, and 9 bases had no gene match. CDR3 size: 14 residues.

The chain employs TRBV5-6 and TRBJ2-7; maybe TRBD1 (6 bases). Trimming stripped 4 bases from V and 2 bases from J, with 16 bases between. This CDR3 has 15 amino acids. Germline V gives CDR1 SGHDT, CDR2 YYEEEE. The CDR3 is CASSAITGQTYEQYF. CDR3 coding DNA: TGTGCCAGCAGCGCAATTACCGGACAGACCTACGAGCAGTACTTC.

The chain is built from TRBV30 and TRBJ2-7, with TRBD2 matching over 11 bases. CDR3 length: 12 residues. V lost 4 bases to trimming and J lost 4 bases; unmatched junction nucleotides: 0. Germline CDR1 reads GTSNPN; CDR2 reads SVGIG (reference sequence). The CDR3 DNA reads as TGTGCCTGGACTAGCGGGAGGTACGAGCAGTACTTC. It yields the protein CAWTSGRYEQYF.

The rearrangement joins TRBV5-5 to TRBJ2-7; D is perhaps TRBD1 (5 bases). The CDR3 loop spans 15 amino acids. Germline CDR1 is SGHKS and CDR2 is YYEKEE (reference sequence). Trimming left V 4 bases short and J 2 bases short, with 16 bases between. The CDR3 DNA sequence: TGTGCCAGCAGCCCGCCCCGGGCAGGGCCCTACGAGCAGTACTTC. It encodes CASSPPRAGPYEQYF. Looking up the rest from reference TRBV5-5 and TRBJ2-7 gives the full variable domain: DAGVTQSPTHLIKTRGQQVTLRCSPISGHKSVSWYQQVLGQGPQFIFQYYEKEERGRGNFPDRFSARQFPNYSSELNVNALLLGDSALYLCASSPPRAGPYEQYFGPGTRLTVT.

The V and J genes are TRBV5-1 and TRBJ2-5, with D possibly being TRBD1 (5 bases). Germline V lookup: CDR1 SGHRS, CDR2 YFSETQ. The CDR3 contains 14 residues. Trimming left V 0 bases short and J 2 bases short, with 8 bases between. The CDR3 protein is CASSLGRTQETQYF. The CDR3 region has the DNA TGCGCCAGCAGCTTGGGACGGACACAAGAGACCCAGTACTTC.

The genes are TRBV10-3 and TRBJ2-2, with a tentative D call TRBD1 (6 bases). Deletions cut 6 bases from V and 4 bases from J, with 6 bases between. The CDR3 length is 12 residues. The germline gives CDR1 ENHRY, CDR2 SYGVKD. DNA for the CDR3: TGTGCCATCAGGGACAGCACCGGGGAGCTGTTTTTT. Its protein is CAIRDSTGELFF.

The CDR3 here is CASSLMAGKDEQYF. The CDR3 region has the DNA TGCGCCAGCAGCTTGATGGCAGGGAAGGACGAGCAGTACTTC. V is TRBV5-1 and J is TRBJ2-7; possible D gene TRBD1, 5 bases. Germline loops: CDR1 SGHRS, CDR2 YFSETQ. The CDR3 runs 14 residues. The V and J ends lost 1 base and 5 bases respectively, with 13 bases between them. The whole variable domain, filled in from reference TRBV5-1 and TRBJ2-7, reads KAGVTQTPRYLIKTRGQQVTLSCSPISGHRSVSWYQQTPGQGLQFLFEYFSETQRNKGNFPGRFSGRQFSNSRSEMNVSTLELGDSALYLCASSLMAGKDEQYFGPGTRLTVT.

V usage is TRBV28 and J usage is TRBJ1-5; unclear D gene. The CDR3 totals 12 residues. Trimming pared 7 bases from V and 0 bases from J, leaving 4 bases between. Germline V gene lookup returns CDR1 MDHEN and CDR2 SYDVKM. Written as DNA, the CDR3 is TGTGCCAGCACCCTTAGCAATCAGCCCCAGCATTTT. It codes for CASTLSNQPQHF. Drawing the rest from reference TRBV28 and TRBJ1-5, the complete variable domain is DVKVTQSSRYLVKRTGEKVFLECVQDMDHENMFWYRQDPGLGLRLIYFSYDVKMKEKGDIPEGYSVSREKKERFSLILESASTNQTSMYLCASTLSNQPQHFGDGTRLSIL.

This clone was seen only once. V is TRBV19 and J is TRBJ1-4, with D perhaps matching TRBD1 (5 bases). The V gene lost 5 bases and the J gene lost 4 bases, with 14 bases spanning the gap. The CDR3 runs to 15 residues. Germline loops: CDR1 LNHDA, CDR2 SQIVND (reference sequence). CDR3 bases: TGTGCCAGTAGTCGCCTTAGGGGAAATAATGAAAAACTGTTTTTT. Amino acid sequence: CASSRLRGNNEKLFF.

This clone was detected once. V usage is TRBV9 and J usage is TRBJ1-3; unclear D gene. Germline lookup yields CDR1 SGDLS and CDR2 YYNGEE. This CDR3 is 13 amino acids long. Trimming took 4 bases from V and 4 from J, leaving 9 bases between them. The CDR3 bases are TGTGCCAGCAGCTTACACAGAGGAAACACCATATATTTT. Encoded protein: CASSLHRGNTIYF.

The chain employs TRBV5-1 and TRBJ2-7; 11 bases agree with TRBD2. In germline, CDR1 is SGHRS, CDR2 YFSETQ. J lost 3 bases, V lost 4 bases, and 12 bases had no gene match. The CDR3 is 17 residues long. The CDR3: CASSPGTSGGFFYEQYF. The DNA for the CDR3 is TGCGCCAGCAGCCCCGGGACTAGCGGAGGATTCTTCTACGAGCAGTACTTC.

The gene calls are TRBV28 and TRBJ2-2, with D perhaps matching TRBD1 (6 bases). This CDR3 spans 16 amino acids. V was pared by 3 bases and J by 5 bases, with 16 bases between. The germline V gene encodes CDR1 MDHEN and CDR2 SYDVKM. This CDR3 is CASSFTPSQGTGELFF. The CDR3 DNA reads as TGTGCCAGCAGTTTTACGCCTTCACAGGGTACCGGGGAGCTGTTTTTT.

The V and J genes are TRBV16 and TRBJ2-1; TRBD2 is a possible D gene (6 bases). This CDR3 spans 14 amino acids. Trimming removed 0 bases from V and 7 bases from J, with 10 bases in between. Germline CDR1 KGHSY, CDR2 FQNENV. This CDR3 is CASSQSASGNEQFF. CDR3 DNA: TGTGCCAGCAGCCAATCGGCCAGCGGGAATGAGCAGTTCTTC. Full variable domain (outside the CDR3, taken from reference TRBV16 and TRBJ2-1): GEEVAQTPKHLVRGEGQKAKLYCAPIKGHSYVFWYQQVLKNEFKFLISFQNENVFDETGMPKERFSAKCLPNSPCSLEIQATKLEDSAVYFCASSQSASGNEQFFGPGTRLTVL.

The chain combines TRBV7-2 with TRBJ1-5; perhaps TRBD1 as D (6 bases). Germline CDR1 is SGHTA and CDR2 is FQGNSA. Trimming took 2 bases from V and 5 from J, leaving 13 bases between them. The CDR3 loop spans 15 amino acids. The CDR3 DNA reads TGTGCCAGCAGCTTATTCCAGGGGCGGGATCAGCCCCAGCATTTT. This sequence encodes CASSLFQGRDQPQHF. Combining the CDR3 with reference TRBV7-2 and TRBJ1-5 gives the whole variable domain GAGVSQSPSNKVTEKGKDVELRCDPISGHTALYWYRQSLGQGLEFLIYFQGNSAPDKSGLPSDRFSAERTGGSVSTLTIQRTQQEDSAVYLCASSLFQGRDQPQHFGDGTRLSIL.

The J gene is TRBJ2-5, the V gene TRBV7-2; perhaps TRBD2 as D (6 bases). This CDR3 comprises 12 residues. V lost 5 bases, J lost 14 bases, and 18 bases lay in between. The V gene's germline CDR1 is SGHTA and CDR2 FQGNSA. In nucleotides, the CDR3 is TGTGCCAGCAGCCAGAGGGCGGGGCGGGTATACTTC. Its translation is CASSQRAGRVYF.

CDR3 region: CASSQYSGANTGELFF. The CDR3 DNA reads TGTGCCAGCAGCCAATACAGCGGGGCGAACACCGGGGAGCTGTTTTTT. The rearrangement links TRBV16 to TRBJ2-2, with 7 bases matching TRBD2. The junction had 2 bases not matched to a gene; V was cut back by 1 base and J by 0 bases. CDR1 KGHSY and CDR2 FQNENV come from the germline V gene. CDR3 length equals 16 residues.

The chain recombines TRBV29-1 with TRBJ1-4, with 12 bases matching TRBD1. V lost 6 bases, J lost 7 bases, and 6 bases stayed unmatched. The V gene's germline CDR1 is SQVTM and CDR2 ANQGSEA. The CDR3 covers 14 residues. The CDR3 is CSVRDRGLSEKLFF. CDR3 in DNA: TGCAGCGTCCGGGACAGGGGGCTTAGTGAAAAACTGTTTTTT.

The rearrangement uses TRBV5-4 and TRBJ2-1, with D possibly TRBD1 on 5 matching bases. Germline V gene lookup returns CDR1 SGHNT and CDR2 YYREEE (reference sequence). This CDR3 has 14 residues. Trimming cost V 0 bases and J 4 bases, with 8 bases left between them. CDR3 bases: TGTGCCAGCAGCTTGGACAGGACATACAATGAGCAGTTCTTC. This gives the protein CASSLDRTYNEQFF.

This rearrangement joins TRBV4-2 to TRBJ2-5; TRBD2 agrees at 12 bases. This CDR3 is 18 amino acids long. The germline gives CDR1 LGHNA, CDR2 YNFKEQ. V was pared by 3 bases and J by 5 bases, with 13 bases of the junction left unmatched. DNA for the CDR3: TGTGCCAGCAGCCAGGATACCGGGACTAGCGGGTCCCGGGAGACCCAGTACTTC. Translated, it gives CASSQDTGTSGSRETQYF.

This CDR3 is CASSLFGIGRGYSPSGANVLTF. CDR3 coding DNA: TGTGCCAGCAGTTTATTTGGGATCGGGAGGGGATATTCGCCCTCTGGGGCCAACGTCCTGACTTTC. The V and J genes are TRBV27 and TRBJ2-6; 8 bases align to TRBD2. The trim removed 1 base at V and 0 bases at J, leaving 17 bases unmatched. Looked up from germline, CDR1 is MNHEY and CDR2 is SMNVEV (reference sequence). The CDR3 runs to 22 residues.

The chain joins TRBV6-6 to TRBJ2-7; 9 nucleotides line up with TRBD2. V lost 7 bases to trimming and J lost 1 base; unmatched junction nucleotides: 8. CDR3 length: 15 amino acids. Per the germline V gene, CDR1 is MNHNY and CDR2 is SVGAGI (reference sequence). The CDR3: CASTPIAGASYEQYF. CDR3 sequence (DNA): TGTGCCAGCACACCAATAGCGGGAGCGTCCTACGAGCAGTACTTC.

In this sample, this clone turned up a few times. Here the CDR3 reads CASSLGGGSTDTQYF. In DNA form, the CDR3 reads TGTGCCAGCAGCTTAGGCGGGGGAAGCACAGATACGCAGTATTTT. The chain recombines TRBV11-3 with TRBJ2-3, with TRBD2 matching over 7 bases. Germline-derived CDR1 and CDR2 are SGHNT and YENEEA. With V trimmed by 1 base and J by 0 bases, 1 base remained unmatched. The CDR3 extends over 15 amino acids.

This chain connects TRBV9 to TRBJ1-1; 8 bases map to TRBD1. The germline gives CDR1 SGDLS, CDR2 YYNGEE. This CDR3 region has 15 residues. With V trimmed by 4 bases and J by 2 bases, 7 bases remained unmatched. The CDR3 DNA reads as TGTGCCAGCAGCTTTTGGGACAGGTCTAACACTGAAGCTTTCTTT. It is translated as CASSFWDRSNTEAFF.

The genes are TRBV5-4 and TRBJ2-5; unclear D gene. CDR1 is SGHNT and CDR2 is YYREEE in the germline V gene (reference sequence). With 4 bases removed from V and 3 bases from J, the gap between germline ends came to 16 bases. The CDR3 totals 15 residues. This CDR3 reads CASSPNWVGEETQYF. The CDR3 DNA follows: TGTGCCAGCAGCCCCAACTGGGTGGGCGAAGAGACCCAGTACTTC. Variable domain in full (rest from reference TRBV5-4 and TRBJ2-5): ETGVTQSPTHLIKTRGQQVTLRCSSQSGHNTVSWYQQALGQGPQFIFQYYREEENGRGNFPPRFSGLQFPNYSSELNVNALELDDSALYLCASSPNWVGEETQYFGPGTRLLVL.

V usage is TRBV9 and J usage is TRBJ2-1; 8 bases line up with TRBD1. The germline V gene encodes CDR1 SGDLS and CDR2 YYNGEE. The CDR3 is 18 amino acids. Trimming took 0 bases from V and 0 from J; bases not matched to a gene: 8. The DNA for the CDR3 is TGTGCCAGCAGCGTAGCTACAGGGGGTAGCTTCTCCTACAATGAGCAGTTCTTC. This encodes CASSVATGGSFSYNEQFF. The entire variable domain, with the rest obtained from reference TRBV9 and TRBJ2-1, is as follows: DSGVTQTPKHLITATGQRVTLRCSPRSGDLSVYWYQQSLDQGLQFLIQYYNGEERAKGNILERFSAQQFPDLHSELNLSSLELGDSALYFCASSVATGGSFSYNEQFFGPGTRLTVL.

This clone has a handful of counts. The chain has TRBV28 and TRBJ1-5, with TRBD1 identical over 7 bases. Per the germline V gene, CDR1 is MDHEN and CDR2 is SYDVKM. V shed 4 bases and J 0 bases; nucleotides not matched to a gene: 6. The CDR3 totals 16 residues. In DNA, the CDR3 is TGTGCCAGCAGTTACGGACAGGACTATAGCAATCAGCCCCAGCATTTT. This encodes CASSYGQDYSNQPQHF.

This rearrangement joins TRBV7-7 to TRBJ2-2; 11 positions agree with TRBD2. The junction had 5 bases not matched to a gene; V was cut back by 5 bases and J by 6 bases. The CDR3 extends over 15 amino acids. From germline, CDR1 is SSHAT and CDR2 FNYEAQ (reference sequence). The CDR3, as DNA: TGTGCCAGCAGCCCACTAGCGGGGGCGGCCGGGGAGCTGTTTTTT. Translation gives CASSPLAGAAGELFF.

Comments on this clone: Other DNA sequences in the sample encode the same CDR3. The gene calls are TRBV11-2 and TRBJ2-5; D uncertain. There are 13 residues in the CDR3. Germline assignment: CDR1 SGHAT and CDR2 FQNNGV. V was cut by 2 bases and J by 1 base, with 5 bases left in between. CDR3 DNA: TGTGCCAGCAGCTTAAATAGCCAAGAGACCCAGTACTTC. Amino acid sequence: CASSLNSQETQYF.

The CDR3 DNA reads TGTGCCAGCAGCGTAGCTTCCGGGACAGGGGGCTCTGGAAACACCATATATTTT. It encodes CASSVASGTGGSGNTIYF. The rearrangement joins TRBV9 to TRBJ1-3; 11 bases are a match to TRBD1. Germline CDR1 SGDLS, CDR2 YYNGEE. The CDR3 spans 18 residues. V lost 0 bases, J lost 0 bases, and 5 bases stayed unmatched.

There are a few counts of this clone. The rearrangement links TRBV23-1 to TRBJ2-6; a possible D gene is TRBD1 (6 bases). TRBV23-1 is classed as an ORF, of uncertain function. CDR3 length equals 20 residues. Trimming took 1 base from V and 1 from J, leaving 20 bases between them. Here the CDR3 DNA reads TGCGCCAGCAGTCAATTTTACCTGACAGGCCCCAAATCTGGGGCCAACGTCCTGACTTTC. This codes for CASSQFYLTGPKSGANVLTF.